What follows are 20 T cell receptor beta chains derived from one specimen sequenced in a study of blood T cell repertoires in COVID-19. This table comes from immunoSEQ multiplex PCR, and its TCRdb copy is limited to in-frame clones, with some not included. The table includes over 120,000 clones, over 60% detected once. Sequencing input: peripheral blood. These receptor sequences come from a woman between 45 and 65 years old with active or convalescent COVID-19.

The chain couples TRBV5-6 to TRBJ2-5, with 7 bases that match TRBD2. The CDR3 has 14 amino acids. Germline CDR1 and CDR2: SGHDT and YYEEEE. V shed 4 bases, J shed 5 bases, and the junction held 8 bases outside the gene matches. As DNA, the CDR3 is TGTGCCAGCAGCCGGGCGGGGGTCCGGGAGACCCAGTACTTC. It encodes CASSRAGVRETQYF.

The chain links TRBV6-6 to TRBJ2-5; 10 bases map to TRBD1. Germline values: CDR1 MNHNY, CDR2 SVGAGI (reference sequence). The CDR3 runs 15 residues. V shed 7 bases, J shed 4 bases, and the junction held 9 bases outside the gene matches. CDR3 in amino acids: CASNSRDRGSETQYF. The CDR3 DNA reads TGTGCCAGCAATTCCCGGGACAGGGGATCAGAGACCCAGTACTTC.

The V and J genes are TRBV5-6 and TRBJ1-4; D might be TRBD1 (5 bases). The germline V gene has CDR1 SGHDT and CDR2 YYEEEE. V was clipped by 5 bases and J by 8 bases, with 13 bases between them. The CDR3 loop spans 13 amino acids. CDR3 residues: CASSHQGREKLFF. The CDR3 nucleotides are TGTGCCAGCAGTCACCAGGGTCGGGAAAAACTGTTTTTT.

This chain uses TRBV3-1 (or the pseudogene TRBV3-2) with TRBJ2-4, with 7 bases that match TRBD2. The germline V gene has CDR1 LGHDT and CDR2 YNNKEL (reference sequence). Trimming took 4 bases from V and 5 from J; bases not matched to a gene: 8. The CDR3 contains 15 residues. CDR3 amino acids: CASSRDPRGENIQYF. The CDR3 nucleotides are TGTGCCAGCAGCCGGGACCCCCGGGGGGAAAACATTCAGTACTTC.

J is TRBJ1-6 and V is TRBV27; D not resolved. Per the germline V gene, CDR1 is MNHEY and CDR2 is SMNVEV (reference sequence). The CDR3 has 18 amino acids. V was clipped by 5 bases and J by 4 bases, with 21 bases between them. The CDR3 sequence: CASSRWASPAEYNSPLHF. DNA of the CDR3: TGTGCCAGCAGTCGATGGGCCTCTCCCGCCGAGTATAATTCACCCCTCCACTTT.

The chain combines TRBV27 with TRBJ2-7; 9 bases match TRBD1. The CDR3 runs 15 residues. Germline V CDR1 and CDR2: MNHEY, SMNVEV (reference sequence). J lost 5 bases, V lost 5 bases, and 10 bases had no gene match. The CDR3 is CASSAPGTGSHEQYF. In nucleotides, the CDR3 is TGTGCCAGCAGTGCCCCCGGGACAGGGTCCCACGAGCAGTACTTC.

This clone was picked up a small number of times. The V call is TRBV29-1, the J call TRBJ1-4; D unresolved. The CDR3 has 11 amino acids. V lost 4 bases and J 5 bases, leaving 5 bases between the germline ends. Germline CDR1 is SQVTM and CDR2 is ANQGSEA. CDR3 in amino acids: CSVGGNEKLFF. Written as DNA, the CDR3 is TGCAGCGTTGGAGGGAATGAAAAACTGTTTTTT.

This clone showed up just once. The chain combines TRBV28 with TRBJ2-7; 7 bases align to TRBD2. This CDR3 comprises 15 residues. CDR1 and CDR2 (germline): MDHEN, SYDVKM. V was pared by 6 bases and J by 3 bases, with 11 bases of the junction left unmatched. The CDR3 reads CASRPEGLAVYEQYF. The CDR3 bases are TGTGCCAGCAGGCCAGAGGGGCTAGCGGTCTACGAGCAGTACTTC.

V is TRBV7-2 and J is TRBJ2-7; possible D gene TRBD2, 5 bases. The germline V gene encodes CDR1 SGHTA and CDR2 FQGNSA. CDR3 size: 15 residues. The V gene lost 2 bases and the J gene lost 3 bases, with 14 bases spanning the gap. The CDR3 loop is CASSLSRESLYEQYF. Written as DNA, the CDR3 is TGTGCCAGCAGCTTATCGAGGGAGTCCCTCTACGAGCAGTACTTC.

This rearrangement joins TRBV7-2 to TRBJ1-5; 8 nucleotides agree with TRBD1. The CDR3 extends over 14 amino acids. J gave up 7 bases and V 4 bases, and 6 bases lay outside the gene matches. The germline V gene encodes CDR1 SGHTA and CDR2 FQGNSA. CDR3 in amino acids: CASSSGQGRQPQHF. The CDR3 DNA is TGTGCCAGCAGCTCAGGACAGGGAAGGCAGCCCCAGCATTTT.

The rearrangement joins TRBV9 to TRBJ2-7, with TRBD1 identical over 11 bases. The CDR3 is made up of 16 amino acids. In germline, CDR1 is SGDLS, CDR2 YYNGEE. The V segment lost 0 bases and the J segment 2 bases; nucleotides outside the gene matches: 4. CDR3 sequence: CASSVAGDRGAYEQYF. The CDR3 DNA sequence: TGTGCCAGCAGCGTAGCAGGGGACAGGGGGGCCTACGAGCAGTACTTC. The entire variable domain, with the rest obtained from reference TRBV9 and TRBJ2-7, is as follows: DSGVTQTPKHLITATGQRVTLRCSPRSGDLSVYWYQQSLDQGLQFLIQYYNGEERAKGNILERFSAQQFPDLHSELNLSSLELGDSALYFCASSVAGDRGAYEQYFGPGTRLTVT.

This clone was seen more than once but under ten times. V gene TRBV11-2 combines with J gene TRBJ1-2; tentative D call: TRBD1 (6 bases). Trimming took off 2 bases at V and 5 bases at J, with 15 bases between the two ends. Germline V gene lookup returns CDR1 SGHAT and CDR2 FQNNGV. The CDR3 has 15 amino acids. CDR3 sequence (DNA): TGTGCCAGCAGCTTAAAAACAGGGCAAGGGTATGGCTACACCTTC. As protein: CASSLKTGQGYGYTF.

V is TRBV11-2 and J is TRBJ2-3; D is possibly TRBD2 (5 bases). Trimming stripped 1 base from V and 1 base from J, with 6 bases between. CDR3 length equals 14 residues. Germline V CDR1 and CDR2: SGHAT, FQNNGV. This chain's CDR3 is CASSLGSGTDTQYF. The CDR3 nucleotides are TGTGCCAGCAGCTTAGGTAGCGGCACAGATACGCAGTATTTT.

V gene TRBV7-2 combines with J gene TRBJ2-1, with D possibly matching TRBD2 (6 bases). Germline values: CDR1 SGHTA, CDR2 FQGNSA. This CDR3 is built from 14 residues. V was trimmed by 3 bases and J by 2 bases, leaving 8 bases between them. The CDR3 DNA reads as TGTGCCAGCAGCTTCAGCGGGCCCTACAATGAGCAGTTCTTC. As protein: CASSFSGPYNEQFF.

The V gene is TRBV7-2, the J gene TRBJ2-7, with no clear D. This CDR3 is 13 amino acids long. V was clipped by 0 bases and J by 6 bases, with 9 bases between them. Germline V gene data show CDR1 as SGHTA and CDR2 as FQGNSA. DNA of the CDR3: TGTGCCAGCAGCTTAGCGCGGAATGGCGAGCAGTACTTC. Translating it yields CASSLARNGEQYF.

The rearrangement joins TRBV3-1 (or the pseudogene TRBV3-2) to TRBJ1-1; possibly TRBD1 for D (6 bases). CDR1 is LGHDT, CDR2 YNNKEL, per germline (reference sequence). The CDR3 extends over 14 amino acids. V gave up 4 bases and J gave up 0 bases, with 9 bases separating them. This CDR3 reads CASSLRTVNTEAFF. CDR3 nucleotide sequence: TGTGCCAGCAGCCTGAGGACAGTGAACACTGAAGCTTTCTTT.

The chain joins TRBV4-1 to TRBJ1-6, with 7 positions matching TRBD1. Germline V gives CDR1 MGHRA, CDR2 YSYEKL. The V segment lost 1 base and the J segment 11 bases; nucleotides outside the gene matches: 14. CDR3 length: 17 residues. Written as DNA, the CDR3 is TGCGCCAGCAGCCAAGTCGATATCCGGGACAGCGGAACACCCCTCCACTTT. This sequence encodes CASSQVDIRDSGTPLHF.

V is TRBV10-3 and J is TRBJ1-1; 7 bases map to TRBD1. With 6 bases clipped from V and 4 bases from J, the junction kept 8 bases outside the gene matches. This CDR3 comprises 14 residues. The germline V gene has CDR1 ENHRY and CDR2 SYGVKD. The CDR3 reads CAIRGDSSGTEAFF. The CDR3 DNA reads TGTGCCATCAGGGGGGACAGTTCGGGCACTGAAGCTTTCTTT.

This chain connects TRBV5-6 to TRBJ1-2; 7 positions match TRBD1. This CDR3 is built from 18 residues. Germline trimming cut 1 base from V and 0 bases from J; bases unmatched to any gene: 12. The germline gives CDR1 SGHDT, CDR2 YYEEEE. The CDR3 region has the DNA TGTGCCAGCAGCTTGTGGCAGGGGGGAACTTTGCCTAACTATGGCTACACCTTC. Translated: CASSLWQGGTLPNYGYTF. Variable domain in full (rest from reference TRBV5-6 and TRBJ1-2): DAGVTQSPTHLIKTRGQQVTLRCSPKSGHDTVSWYQQALGQGPQFIFQYYEEEERQRGNFPDRFSGHQFPNYSSELNVNALLLGDSALYLCASSLWQGGTLPNYGYTFGSGTRLTVV.

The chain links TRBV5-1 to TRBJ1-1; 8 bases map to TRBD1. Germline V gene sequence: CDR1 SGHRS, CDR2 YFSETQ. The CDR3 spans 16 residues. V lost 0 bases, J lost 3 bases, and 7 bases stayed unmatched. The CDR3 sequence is CASSLGGTGGHTEAFF. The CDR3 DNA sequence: TGCGCCAGCAGCTTGGGGGGGACAGGCGGACACACTGAAGCTTTCTTT.